This T cell receptor (beta chain) was captured in a study of blood T cell repertoires in COVID-19. In germline, CDR1 is MNHEY, CDR2 SVGAGI. Germline trimming cut 6 bases from V and 2 bases from J; bases unmatched to any gene: 8. The CDR3 covers 15 residues. TCRdb keeps only in-frame clones here, not all; method: immunoSEQ multiplex PCR. The table includes more than 25,000 clones, more than 70% detected once. The TCR comes from a woman in her 40s with active or convalescent COVID-19. The V call is TRBV6-5, the J call TRBJ2-5; 8 positions match TRBD2. Specimen: peripheral blood. CDR3 sequence reads: CASRALAGPQETQYF. DNA of the CDR3: TGTGCCAGCAGGGCGCTAGCGGGCCCACAAGAGACCCAGTACTTC.